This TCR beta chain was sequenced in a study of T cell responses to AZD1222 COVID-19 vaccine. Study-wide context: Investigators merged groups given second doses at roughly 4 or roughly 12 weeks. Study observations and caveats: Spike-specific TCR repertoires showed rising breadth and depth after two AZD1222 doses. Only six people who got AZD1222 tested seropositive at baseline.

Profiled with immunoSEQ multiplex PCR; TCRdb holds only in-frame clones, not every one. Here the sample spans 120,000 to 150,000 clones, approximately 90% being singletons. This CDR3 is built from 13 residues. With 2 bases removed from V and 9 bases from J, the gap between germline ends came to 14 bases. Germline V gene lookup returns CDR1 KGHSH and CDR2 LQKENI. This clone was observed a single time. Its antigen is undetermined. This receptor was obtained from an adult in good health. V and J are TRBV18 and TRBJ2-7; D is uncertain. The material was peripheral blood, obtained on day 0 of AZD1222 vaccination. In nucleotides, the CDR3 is TGTGCCAGCTCACCATCACTGGGGTATGGGCAGTACTTC. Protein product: CASSPSLGYGQYF.